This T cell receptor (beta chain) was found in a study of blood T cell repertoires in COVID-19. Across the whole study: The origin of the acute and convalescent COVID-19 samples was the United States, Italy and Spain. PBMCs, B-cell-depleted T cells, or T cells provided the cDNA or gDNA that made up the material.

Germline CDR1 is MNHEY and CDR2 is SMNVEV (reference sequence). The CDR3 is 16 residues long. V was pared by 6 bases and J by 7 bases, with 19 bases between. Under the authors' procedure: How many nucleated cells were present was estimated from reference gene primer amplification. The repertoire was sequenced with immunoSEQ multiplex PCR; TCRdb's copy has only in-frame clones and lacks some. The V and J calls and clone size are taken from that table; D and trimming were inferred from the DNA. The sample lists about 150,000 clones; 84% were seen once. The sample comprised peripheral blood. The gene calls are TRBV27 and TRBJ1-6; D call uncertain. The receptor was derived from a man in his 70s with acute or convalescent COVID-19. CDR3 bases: TGTGCCAGCAGCCCCCAGTTTATCATGTGGAATTCACCCCTCCACTTT. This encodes CASSPQFIMWNSPLHF.